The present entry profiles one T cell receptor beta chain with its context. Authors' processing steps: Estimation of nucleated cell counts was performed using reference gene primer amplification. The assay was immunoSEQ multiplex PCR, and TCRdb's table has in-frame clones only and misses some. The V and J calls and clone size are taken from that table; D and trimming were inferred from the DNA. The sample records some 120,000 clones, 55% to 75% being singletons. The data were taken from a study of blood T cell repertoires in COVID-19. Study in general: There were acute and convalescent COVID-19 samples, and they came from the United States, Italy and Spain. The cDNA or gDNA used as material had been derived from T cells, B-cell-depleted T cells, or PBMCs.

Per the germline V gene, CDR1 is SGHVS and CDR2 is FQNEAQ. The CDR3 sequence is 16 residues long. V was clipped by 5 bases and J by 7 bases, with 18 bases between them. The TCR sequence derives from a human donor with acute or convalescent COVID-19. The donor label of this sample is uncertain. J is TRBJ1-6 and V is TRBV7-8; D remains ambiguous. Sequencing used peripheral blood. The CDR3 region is CASSLWRASGNSPLHF. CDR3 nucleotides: TGTGCCAGCAGCCTCTGGAGGGCTTCGGGAAATTCACCCCTCCACTTT.